This TCR beta chain was retrieved from a study of vaccination effects on CD4 cells after COVID-19 (dated by TCRdb to the early 2020s). General notes on the study: Each participant received two doses of an mRNA SARS-CoV-2 vaccine, either BNT162b2 or mRNA-1273. SARS-CoV-2 spike-specific CD4+ TCR repertoires from before and after mRNA vaccination were compared in COVID-19 convalescent patients and in infection-naive vaccine recipients. Altogether, some 10 COVID-19 convalescent patients and a handful of SARS-CoV-2-naive healthy vaccine recipients made up the full study. Cultures from other donors in the study were sequenced with the Oncomine TCR Beta short-read assay on an Illumina iSeq 100.

Library preparation used the immunoSEQ multiplex PCR assay. DNA from the cultured, isolated CD4+ T cells was subjected to TCR beta CDR3 sequencing. The authors' analysis ran thus. Non-productive TCR sequences were removed and reads were trimmed to the CDR3 region, keeping CDR3s of at least 7 amino acids. Antigen-specific clonotypes were identified using the MANAFEST web app by comparison of expansion in peptide wells against reference cultures. For clones to be considered positive, expansion at FDR<0.05 versus reference and all other wells, an odds ratio above 5, and a frequency above 0.1% in two replicate wells were required. A clonotype was called cross-reactive if it was significantly expanded both in SARS-CoV-2 spike wells and in at least one common cold coronavirus spike condition. CDR3 similarity was assessed by Levenshtein distance with the stringdist R package, and unrooted trees were built with ape in R 3.6.1. The table comes from immuneACCESS by way of TCRdb, which keeps in-frame sequences with V and J called. Part of the clones is missing from these tables; in studies checked, under half for an unresolved V gene and the rest for unknown reasons. That table furnishes V, J and clone size, whereas the DNA furnished D and trimming. This sample lists about 70,000 clones; 75% to 85% were detected once. The ten largest clonotypes hold 9.5% to 15% of the sample.

The paper's findings and limits, for the study overall: Only a small number of convalescent patients were included, and no early post-infection timepoints were available, which limited the study. Clones induced by infection and clones induced by vaccination both contracted markedly at late timepoints after vaccination, which fits with T cell responses waning over time. In healthy vaccine recipients, vaccine-induced clones were almost all SARS-CoV-2 mono-reactive, with only 1 of 255 being cross-reactive with common cold coronaviruses.

To identify antigen-specific CD4+ T cell clonotypes by their expansion, the ViraFEST assay first stimulated PBMC with viral peptide pools and then applied TCR sequencing. After around eleven days of culture, CD4+ T cells were isolated with the EasySep CD4+ T cell isolation kit. Negative nucleocapsid antibody results before and after vaccination confirmed that the healthy vaccine recipients had no prior SARS-CoV-2 infection. Each well held around 1.9 million PBMC cultured in IMDM containing roughly 5.1% human AB serum, 9.5 to 10 IU/ml IL-2 and gentamicin, along with approximately 10 ug/ml peptides. On days 3 and 7, half of the culture medium was replaced with fresh IL-2-containing medium. Unless otherwise noted, each peptide stimulation condition was cultured in triplicate wells. PBMC were separated from whole blood using Ficoll-Paque Plus gradient centrifugation and were then either cryopreserved at -140C or used fresh. Overlapping peptide pools spanned the spike proteins of SARS-CoV-2 and the common cold coronaviruses HCoV-NL63, HCoV-OC43 and HCoV-229E. Genomic DNA was extracted from cultured CD4+ T cells with the QIAamp micro DNA kit.

Ends trimmed: V by 3 bases, J by 0 bases; bases unmatched to a gene: 5. In the germline V gene, CDR1 corresponds to MNHEY and CDR2 to SVGEGT. The CDR3 covers 17 residues, taking in both the cysteine and the phenylalanine. Only CDR3 DNA is held: 51 bases, read in frame from base 1. As to this clone: Its binding antigen is unknown. It has no much larger one-base neighbor in the sample; base qualities were not kept.

This specimen was CD4+ T cells from PBMCs cultured with SARS-CoV-2 spike peptides, taken before COVID-19 vaccination. The cell subset or site label of this sample denotes: SARS-CoV-2 spike overlapping peptide pool stimulation. This receptor chain uses TRBV6-2 or TRBV6-3 and TRBJ2-2; 9 bases in the middle match TRBD2. The receptor was isolated from a human donor who received a COVID-19 vaccine. CDR3 sequence: CASSYFSGGANTGELFF. At the DNA level, the sequence is TGTGCCAGCAGTTATTTTAGCGGGGGCGCGAACACCGGGGAGCTGTTTTTT.